Listed here are 15 T cell receptor beta chains from one sample, sequenced in a study of blood T cell repertoires in COVID-19 (TCRdb year 2020). The method was the immunoSEQ multiplex PCR assay. As stored in TCRdb, this immuneACCESS dataset retains in-frame rearrangements with V and J assigned. A fraction of the clones does not appear; measured against another copy, unresolved V genes explain less than half of the discrepancy, and the remainder lacks a known reason. The sample table shows 170,000 or so clones, and about 72% are seen once. The top ten constitute roughly 17% of the sample. Sequencing was performed on PBMCs or T cells enriched from blood (not recorded which). The receptors derive from a woman aged 50 to 60 who had recovered from COVID-19.

This chain joins TRBV7-9 and TRBJ1-2; D is ambiguous. V gave up 6 bases and J gave up 3 bases, with 17 bases separating them. Germline values: CDR1 SEHNR, CDR2 FQNEAQ (reference sequence). The CDR3 has 15 amino acids. This CDR3 reads CASSSLKRADYGYTF. The DNA for the CDR3 is TGTGCCAGCAGTTCGTTGAAGAGGGCCGACTATGGCTACACCTTC.

This clone showed up just a few times. The V call is TRBV19, the J call TRBJ1-5; 8 bases line up with TRBD1. The CDR3 totals 13 residues. Per germline, CDR1 LNHDA and CDR2 SQIVND (reference sequence). Unmatched junction bases numbered 5, after V lost 7 bases and J lost 6 bases. CDR3 DNA: TGTGCCAGTACCCGGACAGGGATTCAGCCCCAGCATTTT. As protein: CASTRTGIQPQHF.

J is TRBJ2-1 and V is TRBV29-1; 7 bases are shared with TRBD1. The V gene's germline CDR1 is SQVTM and CDR2 ANQGSEA. V lost 3 bases and J lost 7; bases outside the gene matches: 6. The length of the CDR3 is 13 residues. CDR3 residues: CSVETGKRNEQFF. The CDR3 DNA is TGCAGCGTTGAGACAGGGAAGAGGAATGAGCAGTTCTTC.

The chain links TRBV5-1 to TRBJ2-7; D call uncertain. Germline-derived CDR1 and CDR2 are SGHRS and YFSETQ. This CDR3 has 14 residues. The V end was cut by 5 bases, the J end by 7 bases, with 19 bases between. As DNA, the CDR3 is TGCGCCAGCAGACCCTCAAGCCTTCCCTCTGAGCAGTACTTC. Translating it yields CASRPSSLPSEQYF.

The chain links TRBV5-1 to TRBJ1-1; 7 bases map to TRBD1. Looked up from germline, CDR1 is SGHRS and CDR2 is YFSETQ. CDR3 length: 17 amino acids. V dropped 0 bases and J dropped 5; count of bases not matched to a gene: 13. The CDR3 DNA is TGCGCCAGCAGCTTGGTATACTACGGGACAGCGGCGACTGAAGCTTTCTTT. Encoded protein: CASSLVYYGTAATEAFF. The complete variable domain, with remaining parts taken from reference TRBV5-1 and TRBJ1-1, reads KAGVTQTPRYLIKTRGQQVTLSCSPISGHRSVSWYQQTPGQGLQFLFEYFSETQRNKGNFPGRFSGRQFSNSRSEMNVSTLELGDSALYLCASSLVYYGTAATEAFFGQGTRLTVV.

The chain has TRBV19 and TRBJ2-3; TRBD1 matches at 7 bases. CDR1 is LNHDA and CDR2 is SQIVND in the germline V gene (reference sequence). The V gene end was trimmed by 4 bases and the J gene end by 2 bases; junction bases not matched to a gene: 9. The CDR3 extends over 16 amino acids. DNA for the CDR3: TGTGCCAGTAGTAACCGTAACAGGGGATACACAGATACGCAGTATTTT. Protein: CASSNRNRGYTDTQYF.

Only one count was recorded for this clone. The chain uses TRBV14 and TRBJ1-1; no reliable D call. The CDR3 runs to 13 residues. Trimming cost V 4 bases and J 8 bases, with 14 bases left between them. From germline, CDR1 is SGHDN and CDR2 FVKESK. DNA of the CDR3: TGTGCCAGCAGCCCCACGGTTGGAGCCGAAGCTTTCTTT. Encoded protein: CASSPTVGAEAFF.

This sequence joins TRBV27 and TRBJ1-2; TRBD1 is a possible D gene (6 bases). The V gene lost 0 bases and the J gene lost 2 bases, with 13 bases spanning the gap. This CDR3 region has 16 residues. Looked up from germline, CDR1 is MNHEY and CDR2 is SMNVEV (reference sequence). In nucleotides, the CDR3 is TGTGCCAGCAGTTTATCAGGAGGACAGCCAAACTATGGCTACACCTTC. It translates to CASSLSGGQPNYGYTF.

This chain joins TRBV5-1 and TRBJ2-4, with 12 bases identical to TRBD1. J was trimmed by 1 base and V by 3 bases; bases with no gene match: 11. Germline CDR1 SGHRS, CDR2 YFSETQ. This CDR3 region has 19 residues. CDR3 region: CASSSPGQGARGAKNIQYF. The CDR3 DNA reads TGCGCCAGCAGCTCTCCGGGACAGGGGGCGCGGGGGGCCAAAAACATTCAGTACTTC. Using reference TRBV5-1 and TRBJ2-4 for the parts outside the CDR3, the full variable domain is KAGVTQTPRYLIKTRGQQVTLSCSPISGHRSVSWYQQTPGQGLQFLFEYFSETQRNKGNFPGRFSGRQFSNSRSEMNVSTLELGDSALYLCASSSPGQGARGAKNIQYFGAGTRLSVL.

Concerning this clone itself: Compared with germline, one end of the junction differs, possibly owing to a read error. The chain is built from TRBV6-1 and TRBJ1-4, with D hard to call. The CDR3 has 11 amino acids. Germline V lookup: CDR1 MNHNS, CDR2 SASEGT. Here the CDR3 DNA reads TGTGCCAGCAGTGAAAACGAGGCCGCGATTTTT. Translating gives CASSENEAAIF.

A remark on this clone: The germline gene is not matched at one end of the junction; a read error may be the cause. V is TRBV7-3 and J is TRBJ1-6; tentatively, D is TRBD1 (6 bases). CDR3 length: 15 amino acids. Looked up from germline, CDR1 is SGHTA and CDR2 is FQGTGA. CDR3 loop: CASSLRPGDNSPLHF. Written as DNA, the CDR3 is TGTGCCAGCAGTTTAAGGCCAGGGGATAATTCACCCCTCCACTTT.

V is TRBV5-1 and J is TRBJ1-2, with 11 bases matching TRBD1. The CDR3 spans 15 residues. Germline loops: CDR1 SGHRS, CDR2 YFSETQ. Germline trimming cut 3 bases from V and 0 bases from J; bases unmatched to any gene: 1. The CDR3 DNA reads as TGCGCCAGCAGCTGGGGACAGGGGGCTAACTATGGCTACACCTTC. Residues: CASSWGQGANYGYTF.

This chain uses TRBV4-2 with TRBJ2-1; a possible D gene is TRBD2 (6 bases). Germline V gives CDR1 LGHNA, CDR2 YNFKEQ. The CDR3 spans 18 residues. V was trimmed by 4 bases and J by 1 base, leaving 20 bases between them. The DNA of the CDR3 is TGTGCCAGCAGCCCTGAAGCGGGTTTTGGGGGGTCCTACAATGAGCAGTTCTTC. The encoded protein is CASSPEAGFGGSYNEQFF.

The chain recombines TRBV2 with TRBJ1-4; D is perhaps TRBD1 (5 bases). The germline V gene has CDR1 SNHLY and CDR2 FYNNEI. V was trimmed by 2 bases and J by 9 bases, leaving 16 bases between them. The CDR3 extends over 15 amino acids. Here the CDR3 reads CASSEQYGGVKKLFF. Here the CDR3 DNA reads TGTGCCAGCAGTGAACAGTACGGGGGAGTAAAAAAACTGTTTTTT.

This chain joins TRBV9 and TRBJ1-2; perhaps TRBD1 as D (5 bases). The length of the CDR3 is 15 residues. Germline CDR1 reads SGDLS; CDR2 reads YYNGEE. The V end was cut by 4 bases, the J end by 4 bases, with 17 bases between. CDR3 protein: CASSPSGTYRYGYTF. The CDR3 DNA is TGTGCCAGCAGCCCCTCCGGGACTTACCGCTATGGCTACACCTTC.